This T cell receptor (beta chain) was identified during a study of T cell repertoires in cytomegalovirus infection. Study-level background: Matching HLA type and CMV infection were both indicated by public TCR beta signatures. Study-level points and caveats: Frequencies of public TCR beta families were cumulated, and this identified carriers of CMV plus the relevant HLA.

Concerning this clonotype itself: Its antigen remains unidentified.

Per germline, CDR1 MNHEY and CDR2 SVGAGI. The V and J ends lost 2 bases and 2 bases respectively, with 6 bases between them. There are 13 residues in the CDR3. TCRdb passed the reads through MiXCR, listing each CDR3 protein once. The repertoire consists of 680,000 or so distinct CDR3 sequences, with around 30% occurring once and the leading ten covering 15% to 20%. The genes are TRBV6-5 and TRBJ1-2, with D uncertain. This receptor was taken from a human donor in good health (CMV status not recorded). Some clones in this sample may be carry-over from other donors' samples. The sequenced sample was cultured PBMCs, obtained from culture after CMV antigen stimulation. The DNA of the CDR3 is TGTGCCAGCAGTTACGCTCCCAACTATGGCTACACCTTC. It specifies CASSYAPNYGYTF.